This TCR beta chain was recorded in a study of cytomegalovirus exposure and HLA in healthy donors. Study conclusions and caveats: The productive fraction for most TCR beta V segments was about 87% or about 30% in an earlier analysis. A later analysis reported that several of the most significant clusters appeared to be linked to common viral pathogens, among them Epstein-Barr virus. The listing of some 170 TCR beta chains classed them as cytomegalovirus-associated. The analysis excluded some indistinguishable V segments, including TRBV6-2 and TRBV6-3.

Use of 60 Vbeta and 13 Jbeta primers characterized the PCR. Only in-frame clones appear in the TCRdb table, and some are missing; sequencing was by immunoSEQ multiplex PCR. The table shows tens of thousands of clones, with about two thirds occurring only once. With regard to this clone: Its specificity is unknown.

The CDR3 has 12 amino acids. V gave up 11 bases and J gave up 3 bases, with 14 bases separating them. Germline CDR1 MNHNY, CDR2 SVGAGI (reference sequence). This TCR derives from a woman between 40 and 50 years old in good health and CMV-seropositive. The sample was PBMCs. The V gene is TRBV6-6, the J gene TRBJ2-7, with D maybe TRBD1 (7 bases). The CDR3 reads CAAAGQYYEQYF. The CDR3 DNA follows: TGTGCCGCCGCGGGACAGTACTACGAGCAGTACTTC.